This entry lists 12 T cell receptor beta chains sequenced from one sample in a study of T cell changes during pregnancy in multiple sclerosis. Sequenced by immunoSEQ multiplex PCR; TCRdb stores in-frame clones only, minus some. The data hold about 13,000 clones, with 75% to 90% observed a single time. The sample consisted of CD8+ T cells from peripheral blood mononuclear cells, taken after pregnancy. The receptor set was obtained from a female donor in good health, enrolled as a control in a pregnancy study.

The CDR3 DNA reads TGTGCCAGCAGCTTTTTCTTCCGGGACAGGGGCGTATACGCTGAAGCTTTCTTT. Its translation: CASSFFFRDRGVYAEAFF. The rearrangement uses TRBV7-9 and TRBJ1-1; 10 nucleotides line up with TRBD1. Germline V CDR1 and CDR2: SEHNR, FQNEAQ (reference sequence). V shed 3 bases, J shed 6 bases, and the junction held 16 bases outside the gene matches. CDR3 size: 18 residues.

The chain links TRBV27 to TRBJ1-5; weak D call: TRBD1 (5 bases). This CDR3 has 17 residues. In germline, CDR1 is MNHEY, CDR2 SMNVEV (reference sequence). Trimming took 2 bases from V and 3 from J, leaving 17 bases between them. CDR3 in DNA: TGTGCCAGCAGTTTAGGCCTCGGAGGGACTACCAATCAGCCCCAGCATTTT. Protein product: CASSLGLGGTTNQPQHF.

The gene calls are TRBV2 and TRBJ1-6; D is undetermined. The CDR3 is made up of 14 amino acids. The V and J ends lost 3 bases and 8 bases respectively, with 11 bases between them. Germline lookup yields CDR1 SNHLY and CDR2 FYNNEI. CDR3 residues: CASSDGVGHSPLHF. The DNA of the CDR3 is TGTGCCAGCAGTGACGGAGTGGGTCATTCACCCCTCCACTTT.

The V and J genes are TRBV5-6 and TRBJ2-1, with 7 bases matching TRBD1. The germline V gene has CDR1 SGHDT and CDR2 YYEEEE. J gave up 10 bases and V 4 bases, and 5 bases lay outside the gene matches. The CDR3 consists of 12 residues. CDR3 nucleotide sequence: TGTGCCAGCAGCCTCGGACAGGCCGAGCAGTTCTTC. Translating gives CASSLGQAEQFF.

Only a few counts were recorded for this clone. The V and J genes are TRBV6-6 and TRBJ2-7, with 7 bases fitting TRBD1. Germline V gene sequence: CDR1 MNHNY, CDR2 SVGAGI (reference sequence). V dropped 7 bases and J dropped 0; count of bases not matched to a gene: 9. The CDR3 totals 15 residues. The CDR3 is CASIPGQLSSYEQYF. In DNA form, the CDR3 reads TGTGCCAGCATCCCGGGACAGCTAAGCTCCTACGAGCAGTACTTC.

The gene calls are TRBV7-6 and TRBJ2-7, with a tentative D call TRBD2 (5 bases). The V end lost 6 bases, the J end lost 3 bases, and 24 bases lay between the germline ends. Germline CDR1 SGHVS, CDR2 FNYEAQ. This CDR3 has 17 residues. The CDR3 DNA is TGTGCCAGCAGTCGAGGGAGTCCGGAGGCGGCAGTCTACGAGCAGTACTTC. Its translation: CASSRGSPEAAVYEQYF.

This chain uses TRBV7-9 with TRBJ1-2; tentative D call: TRBD1 (5 bases). Trimming took off 6 bases at V and 7 bases at J, with 15 bases between the two ends. Germline V lookup: CDR1 SEHNR, CDR2 FQNEAQ (reference sequence). CDR3 length: 13 residues. CDR3 DNA sequence: TGTGCCAGCAGTCCAAGCCTAGGGGTTGGCTACACCTTC. Translated, it gives CASSPSLGVGYTF.

This chain connects TRBV4-1 to TRBJ2-7; TRBD1 agrees at 8 bases. After removal of 3 bases from V and 2 bases from J, the junction contained 12 bases not matched to a gene. The V gene's germline CDR1 is MGHRA and CDR2 YSYEKL. The CDR3 is 17 residues long. The CDR3 here is CASSHLRSDRVPYEQYF. DNA for the CDR3: TGCGCCAGCAGCCATCTACGGTCGGACAGGGTCCCCTACGAGCAGTACTTC.

V is TRBV28 and J is TRBJ2-3; 7 bases line up with TRBD1. Germline CDR1 is MDHEN and CDR2 is SYDVKM. CDR3 size: 16 residues. The junction had 13 bases not matched to a gene; V was cut back by 6 bases and J by 4 bases. The DNA of the CDR3 is TGTGCCAGCAGCCCGCCGGGACAGTTTAGGCCAGATACGCAGTATTTT. Translation gives CASSPPGQFRPDTQYF. The variable domain in full, with the rest retrieved from reference TRBV28 and TRBJ2-3, is DVKVTQSSRYLVKRTGEKVFLECVQDMDHENMFWYRQDPGLGLRLIYFSYDVKMKEKGDIPEGYSVSREKKERFSLILESASTNQTSMYLCASSPPGQFRPDTQYFGPGTRLTVL.

There are a few counts of this clone. The chain is built from TRBV7-9 and TRBJ1-6; D gene ambiguous. Trimming cost V 3 bases and J 8 bases, with 5 bases left between them. From germline, CDR1 is SEHNR and CDR2 FQNEAQ (reference sequence). The CDR3 has 12 amino acids. CDR3 nucleotides: TGTGCCAGCAGCTTGAGGGATTCACCCCTCCACTTT. The encoded protein is CASSLRDSPLHF.

The CDR3 is CASSQGLAGASTGELFF. The CDR3 coding sequence is TGTGCCAGCAGCCAGGGTCTAGCGGGGGCCTCGACCGGGGAGCTGTTTTTT. This chain joins TRBV7-8 and TRBJ2-2; 10 bases map to TRBD2. This CDR3 has 17 amino acids. Germline values: CDR1 SGHVS, CDR2 FQNEAQ. Trimming at V came to 5 bases and at J to 5 bases, leaving 11 bases not matched to a gene. Full variable domain (remainder filled in from reference TRBV7-8 and TRBJ2-2): GAGVSQSPRYKVAKRGQDVALRCDPISGHVSLFWYQQALGQGPEFLTYFQNEAQLDKSGLPSDRFFAERPEGSVSTLKIQRTQQEDSAVYLCASSQGLAGASTGELFFGEGSRLTVL.

The V call is TRBV7-3, the J call TRBJ2-1; TRBD2 is a possible D gene (7 bases). The CDR3 is made up of 16 amino acids. The ends were cut back, 0 bases at V and 7 bases at J, with 16 bases in the middle. Germline V CDR1 and CDR2: SGHTA, FQGTGA. CDR3 amino acids: CASSLTGGERVNEQFF. CDR3 coding DNA: TGTGCCAGCAGCTTAACAGGGGGGGAGCGAGTAAATGAGCAGTTCTTC.